This T cell receptor (beta chain) was identified in a study of regulatory T cells in long-lasting Graves disease. The germline gives CDR1 DFQATT, CDR2 SNEGSKA (reference sequence). Unmatched junction bases numbered 1, after V lost 3 bases and J lost 5 bases. CDR3 size: 12 residues. The sample's time point: newly diagnosed GD, antithyroid drugs for less than 3 months. From PBMCs, RNA was extracted and then used to make the TCR library. Building the TCR beta libraries relied on iRepertoire HTBI primers, and CDR3 regions underwent Arm-PCR. TCRdb reanalysed the multiplex PCR reads using MiXCR and keeps one entry per CDR3 protein. The top ten hold less than 15% of the sample, which has 450,000 to 500,000 distinct CDR3 sequences, about 17% seen once. In this sample, this clonotype turned up many times. These same records also appear under a second study, on T cells in Graves' hyperthyroidism and ophthalmopathy. That work contributes: Blood also contained most expanded thyroid clonotypes above 0.001.

This chain links TRBV20-1 with TRBJ2-7; 10 nucleotides match TRBD2. This TCR was sampled from a man aged 35-49 years with Graves disease. The sequenced sample was peripheral blood mononuclear cells (PBMCs), obtained at new diagnosis, from a patient treated with antithyroid drugs. This CDR3 is CSASLAGDEQYF. The CDR3 bases are TGCAGTGCTAGTCTAGCGGGAGACGAGCAGTACTTC.